Listed below are T cell receptor beta chains from one sample, sequenced in a study of CD8+CD57+ T cells in acquired aplastic anemia. TCRdb recomputed calls from the reads with MiXCR, one row per CDR3 protein. The table has hundreds of thousands of distinct CDR3 sequences, roughly 64% seen once. What was sequenced was sorted CD4+, CD8+, or CD8+CD57+ T cells (not recorded which) from PBMCs. These receptors were obtained from a human donor in good health, serving as a control. Both conserved end residues are part of each CDR3. A D gene is named only where the DNA matches it firmly. Rows may omit the clone size; those that give it use once, few, many or a size class.

>TRBD1|TRBJ1-2|many|TRBV7-8
CASSLGPGTGVGYTF
TGTGCCAGCAGCTTAGGCCCCGGGACAGGGGTCGGCTACACCTTC
>TRBD1|TRBJ2-7|.|TRBV10-3
CAVNPGQNYEQYF
TGTGCCGTGAACCCGGGACAGAACTACGAGCAGTACTTC
>TRBD1|TRBJ2-7|.|TRBV7-2
CASSKPGQGFTSDEQYF
TGTGCCAGCAGCAAACCGGGACAGGGGTTTACCTCCGACGAGCAGTACTTC
>.|TRBJ2-7|many|TRBV12-3/TRBV12-4
CASSKNNEQYF
TGTGCCAGCAGCAAGAATAACGAGCAGTACTTC
>.|TRBJ2-6|many|TRBV12-3/TRBV12-4
CASSRRGAGANVLTF
TGTGCCAGCAGCCGCAGGGGGGCGGGGGCCAACGTCCTGACTTTC
>.|TRBJ1-1|many|TRBV20-1
CSARVAGLFGEAFF
TGCAGTGCTAGAGTGGCAGGACTATTCGGTGAAGCTTTCTTT
>.|TRBJ1-3|many|TRBV5-1
CASTQDQPHSGNTIYF
TGCGCCAGCACCCAGGACCAGCCCCACTCTGGAAACACCATATATTTT
>.|TRBJ1-1|.|TRBV20-1
CSVPGGQAFF
TGCAGTGTCCCTGGAGGACAAGCTTTCTTT
>TRBD2|TRBJ2-1|many|TRBV20-1
CGWIAGGYNEQFF
TGCGGATGGATAGCGGGGGGATACAATGAGCAGTTCTTC
>.|TRBJ2-3|.|TRBV25-1
CPSGGRARARDTQYF
TGTCCCAGTGGCGGCCGCGCGAGAGCGCGTGACACGCAGTATTTT
>.|TRBJ1-2|.|TRBV30
CAWAIPLDYGYTF
TGTGCCTGGGCCATTCCCCTGGACTATGGCTACACCTTC
>.|TRBJ2-3|.|TRBV5-1
CATSRAAVLRDTQYF
TGTGCCACCAGCAGAGCGGCGGTGCTCAGGGATACGCAGTATTTT
>TRBD1|TRBJ1-5|.|TRBV5-5
CASTGVTGAHQPQHF
TGTGCCAGCACCGGGGTGACAGGGGCTCATCAGCCCCAGCATTTT
>.|TRBJ2-6|.|TRBV7-8
CASSLPRSEQYFVTF
.
>.|TRBJ1-6|once|TRBV7-3
CASSLAVGDGYTFHF
TGTGCCAGCAGCTTAGCGGTTGGCGATGGCTACACCTTCCACTTT
>.|TRBJ1-4|.|TRBV7-2
CASRLAGGTSVETFF
TGTGCCAGTCGCTTAGCGGGGGGGACGAGCGTCGAAACGTTTTTT
>TRBD1|TRBJ1-2|.|TRBV19
CASIRTGDGYTF
TGTGCCAGTATTAGGACAGGCGATGGCTACACCTTC
>.|TRBJ2-1|.|TRBV7-7
CASSLATSGSFTDYF
TGTGCCAGCAGCTTAGCAACGTCGGGGAGTTTCACAGATTACTTC
>.|TRBJ2-7|.|TRBV2
CASTEGNYEQYF
TGTGCCAGCACTGAGGGGAACTACGAGCAGTACTTC
>.|TRBJ2-3|many|TRBV18
CASSPGGGDEYF
TGTGCCAGCTCACCAGGAGGGGGGGATGAGTATTTT